Sequencing of this T cell receptor (beta chain) was carried out in a study of early T cells in non-severe SARS-CoV-2 infection (dated by TCRdb to the early 2020s). A note on the overall study: TCR sequencing used bulk RNA from unsorted whole blood, so alpha and beta chains could not be paired. Overall study outcomes, separate from this receptor: VDJdb matching was skewed toward anti-spike CD8 responses, so virus-specific expansions were likely underestimated and private and CD4 specificities were missed.

The library came from 5' RACE. Instrument used: NextSeq 500. In the TCR library protocol, unique molecular identifiers were attached to individual cDNA molecules to correct for PCR bias and sequencing error. TCR alpha and beta chains were both sequenced, and the abundances of alpha and beta sequences in each sample were closely correlated with each other. The study's processing was this. Decombinator V4 was used to perform V gene, J gene and CDR3 annotation of TCR sequences. TCRs were defined as expanded if a significant change between any two time points was detected under a Poisson model with p below 0.0001. TCR abundances were normalised to the total number of TCRs sequenced per sample and expressed as counts per million. VDJdb, accessed on 1 November 2021, was searched for TCRs annotated for CMV, EBV and SARS-CoV-2, and TCRs annotated for more than one antigen were excluded. TCRdb reprocessing: public reads trimmed at Q25 with fastp, clones called with MiXCR, in-frame beta chains kept. Each record represents a unique CDR3 protein, reported with the most common genes and DNA among its rows. The V and J calls come from TCRdb's annotation, not from the publication. In all, the sample holds 40,000 or so distinct CDR3 sequences, and around a tenth of those were seen once. Of the sample, roughly 22% is held by the ten largest clones.

Set within a cohort of healthcare workers in London, UK, this nested case-control study involved weekly PCR testing of nasopharyngeal swabs along with blood sampling. Healthcare workers were recruited between 23 and 31 March 2020, during the week of the UK lockdown, and were followed weekly for up to roughly 16 weeks. As concerns this clonotype: This clone's antigen is unknown. No much larger clonotype is one base removed from it; base qualities were not supplied.

The source material was whole blood. The receptor was isolated from an adult who was a healthcare worker with PCR-confirmed SARS-CoV-2 infection or an uninfected control (not recorded which).

The CDR3 protein: CASSPVDRVADTQYF. The nucleotide sequence is TGTGCCAGCAGTCCGGTGGATAGGGTCGCAGATACGCAGTATTTT. This chain is built from TRBV5-4 and TRBJ2-3; no confident D gene assignment can be made. CDR1 SGHNT and CDR2 YYREEE were looked up in the germline V gene (reference sequence). The CDR3, cysteine through phenylalanine, is 15 amino acids long. The only DNA kept is the CDR3, 45 bases in frame from the first base. V was cut back by 5 bases and J by 4 bases, leaving a gap of 17 bases between them.